This paragraph reports one T cell receptor beta chain. The CDR3 is made up of 13 amino acids. The germline V gene has CDR1 SGDLS and CDR2 YYNGEE. Trimming pared 2 bases from V and 5 bases from J, leaving 11 bases between. This record belongs to a study of T cell changes during pregnancy in multiple sclerosis. Measured with immunoSEQ multiplex PCR; TCRdb has only the in-frame clones, and not every one. In the table there are roughly 80,000 clones, 93% of which are singletons. This sample comprised peripheral blood, obtained in the second trimester of pregnancy. This receptor was taken from a female donor with multiple sclerosis, enrolled in a pregnancy study. This sequence joins TRBV9 and TRBJ2-7, with D perhaps TRBD2 (7 bases). The CDR3 region is CASSVGGGNEQYF. The CDR3 DNA follows: TGTGCCAGCAGCGTGGGCGGGGGCAACGAGCAGTACTTC.